This passage covers 2 T cell receptor beta chains from one sample sequenced in a study of T cell repertoires in cytomegalovirus infection. TCRdb ran MiXCR on the reads and lists one entry per CDR3 protein. The sample carries about 210,000 distinct CDR3 sequences, about 5.9% recorded once. The sample was PBMCs. The receptors derive from a human donor in good health (CMV status not recorded). Some clones in this sample may be carry-over from other donors' samples.

Many counts were recorded for this clonotype. This chain links TRBV12-3 or TRBV12-4 with TRBJ1-2, with D possibly TRBD1 on 5 matching bases. The CDR3 spans 13 residues. Trimming took off 7 bases at V and 5 bases at J, with 14 bases between the two ends. CDR3 sequence: CASNLGTGYGYTF. The DNA for the CDR3 is TGTGCCAGCAACCTAGGGACGGGATATGGCTACACCTTC.

This clonotype was counted at least ten times. The chain combines TRBV7-9 with TRBJ1-4; possibly TRBD1 for D (5 bases). The CDR3 runs 15 residues. The V and J ends lost 5 bases and 8 bases respectively, with 18 bases between them. Germline CDR1 and CDR2: SEHNR and FQNEAQ (reference sequence). CDR3 DNA: TGTGCCAGCAGCCTCCTTTTGGGGACCGGAGAAAAACTGTTTTTT. Amino acid sequence: CASSLLLGTGEKLFF.